These T cell receptor beta chains were read from a single sample in a study of somatic mutations in cytotoxic T cells in rheumatoid arthritis. Method: immunoSEQ multiplex PCR; TCRdb's copy keeps in-frame clones and lacks some. This repertoire shows 7,500 to 10,000 clones, about 80% found once; its top ten account for roughly a third. Sequenced input: CD8+ T cells sorted from blood. These receptors were collected from an adult with rheumatoid arthritis. Each CDR3 is given with its conserved first and last residue. The order of the fields is J gene, D gene, V gene, clone size, CDR3 protein, CDR3 DNA. The D gene is left open where the match is weak. For some rows the clone size is stated as once, few or many, or as a class when expanded; others skip it.

TRBJ2-4,TRBD2,TRBV28,NA,CASSLPTEDGGDPAKNIQYF,TGTGCCAGCAGTTTACCGACTGAGGATGGGGGGGATCCAGCCAAAAACATTCAGTACTTC
TRBJ1-2,TRBD1,TRBV27,NA,CASSPGTGGSGYTF,TGTGCCAGCAGCCCGGGGACAGGGGGCAGTGGCTACACCTTC
TRBJ2-3,NA,TRBV6-6,NA,CASSSRDSYTDTQYF,TGTGCCAGCAGCTCTCGGGACTCCTACACAGATACGCAGTATTTT
TRBJ2-1,TRBD2,TRBV9,NA,CASSFRGGAGEQFF,TGTGCCAGCAGCTTTCGCGGGGGGGCCGGGGAGCAGTTCTTC
TRBJ2-7,TRBD1,TRBV4-2,NA,CASSQVNPGQSYEQYF,TGTGCCAGCAGCCAAGTGAACCCGGGACAGTCCTACGAGCAGTACTTC
TRBJ2-7,TRBD2,TRBV9,NA,CASSVGGSGNEQYF,TGTGCCAGCAGCGTAGGCGGGAGCGGGAACGAGCAGTACTTC
TRBJ2-1,NA,TRBV6-4,NA,CASSKSTGSYNEQFF,TGTGCCAGCAGTAAATCTACGGGGTCCTACAATGAGCAGTTCTTC
TRBJ2-1,TRBD2,TRBV14,NA,CASSQVGLAGGEQFF,TGTGCCAGCAGCCAAGTGGGACTAGCGGGAGGTGAGCAGTTCTTC
TRBJ1-2,NA,TRBV6-1,NA,CASSGGGRHGYTF,TGTGCCAGCAGCGGCGGAGGAAGGCATGGCTACACCTTC
TRBJ2-2,NA,TRBV7-2,NA,CASSTRVTGELFF,TGTGCCAGCAGCACCAGGGTAACCGGGGAGCTGTTTTTT
TRBJ1-2,NA,TRBV5-5,NA,CASSRDLGDYGYTF,TGTGCCAGCAGCCGGGACTTAGGGGATTATGGCTACACCTTC
TRBJ2-7,TRBD1,TRBV5-5,NA,CASSLTGQGYEQYF,TGTGCCAGCAGCTTGACGGGACAGGGTTACGAGCAGTACTTC
TRBJ2-7,NA,TRBV19,NA,CASSIQVGTPQAVYEQYF,TGTGCCAGTAGTATTCAGGTGGGGACGCCCCAGGCCGTCTACGAGCAGTACTTC
TRBJ1-4,NA,TRBV7-9,NA,CASSLGYNEKLFF,TGTGCCAGCAGCTTAGGCTATAATGAAAAACTGTTTTTT
TRBJ2-3,NA,TRBV6-1,few,CASSEKFDTDTQYF,TGTGCCAGCAGTGAAAAGTTTGACACAGATACGCAGTATTTT
TRBJ2-7,NA,TRBV19,NA,CASSIEGWGYEQYF,TGTGCCAGTAGTATTGAGGGGTGGGGCTACGAGCAGTACTTC
TRBJ2-7,TRBD1,TRBV7-9,NA,CASSLNDRGPYEQYF,TGTGCCAGCAGCTTGAATGACAGGGGGCCCTACGAGCAGTACTTC
TRBJ1-1,TRBD1,TRBV27,NA,CASSSSIPGQGSTEAFF,TGTGCCAGCAGTTCATCAATTCCGGGACAGGGATCGACTGAAGCTTTCTTT
TRBJ1-5,TRBD1,TRBV28,NA,CASSPLGTGTQPQHF,TGTGCCAGCAGCCCCTTGGGGACAGGGACTCAGCCCCAGCATTTT
TRBJ1-1,TRBD1,TRBV5-6,NA,CASSPGGRGLDPAFF,TGTGCCAGCAGCCCGGGAGGCAGGGGGCTGGATCCGGCTTTCTTT
TRBJ2-2,NA,TRBV5-1,NA,CASSLTSGELFF,TGCGCCAGCAGCTTGACTTCCGGGGAGCTGTTTTTT
TRBJ2-7,TRBD1,TRBV6-1,few,CASSEVGDRYSEQYF,TGTGCCAGCAGTGAAGTAGGGGACAGATATAGCGAGCAGTACTTC
TRBJ1-1,NA,TRBV28,NA,CATTYTRMNTEAFF,TGTGCCACCACCTACACTCGGATGAACACTGAAGCTTTCTTT
TRBJ2-3,NA,TRBV5-6,NA,CASRSTGRDVTQYF,TGTGCCAGCAGGAGCACCGGACGGGACGTTACGCAGTATTTT
TRBJ1-1,TRBD1,TRBV4-1,NA,CASSQRQGGNTEAFF,TGCGCCAGCAGCCAGAGACAGGGGGGTAACACTGAAGCTTTCTTT
TRBJ1-1,NA,TRBV10-1,NA,CASKQGGNTEAFF,TGCGCCAGCAAACAGGGTGGGAACACTGAAGCTTTCTTT
TRBJ2-3,NA,TRBV7-9,NA,CASSSRANREQGEDTQYF,TGTGCCAGCAGCTCCCGGGCAAACCGAGAACAGGGTGAAGATACGCAGTATTTT
TRBJ2-1,TRBD2,TRBV29-1,NA,CSVEGVTSESSYNEQFF,TGCAGCGTTGAGGGGGTGACTAGCGAGAGCTCCTACAATGAGCAGTTCTTC
TRBJ2-1,TRBD2,TRBV27,NA,CASSPAGLAGDEQFF,TGTGCCAGCAGTCCCGCCGGACTAGCGGGAGACGAGCAGTTCTTC
TRBJ2-1,TRBD1,TRBV10-3,NA,CAIRGTDDNEQFF,TGTGCCATCAGGGGGACAGACGACAATGAGCAGTTCTTC
TRBJ2-7,TRBD2,TRBV6-6,once,CASSFLAGDLLEQYF,TGTGCCAGCAGTTTCTTAGCGGGAGATTTGCTCGAGCAGTACTTC
TRBJ2-3,NA,TRBV9,once,CASSLWETDTQYF,TGTGCCAGCAGCCTCTGGGAGACAGATACGCAGTATTTT
TRBJ2-2,NA,TRBV28,NA,CASHLEAGLLNTGELFF,TGTGCCAGCCACTTAGAGGCCGGGCTCCTTAACACCGGGGAGCTGTTTTTT
TRBJ2-7,NA,TRBV5-8,once,CASSLTEIAHEQYF,TGTGCCAGCAGCCTGACAGAAATTGCCCACGAGCAGTACTTC
TRBJ2-7,NA,TRBV28,NA,CASSLALYSSYEQYF,TGTGCCAGCAGTTTAGCACTCTATAGCTCCTACGAGCAGTACTTC
TRBJ1-2,NA,TRBV27,once,CASGRIDGYTF,TGTGCCAGCGGGAGAATCGATGGCTACACCTTC
TRBJ2-1,TRBD2,TRBV9,NA,CASSVVPTLAGGYNEQFF,TGTGCCAGCAGCGTAGTCCCTACCTTAGCGGGAGGGTACAATGAGCAGTTCTTC
TRBJ1-1,NA,TRBV7-3,NA,CASSLVGDAEAFF,TGTGCCAGCAGCTTGGTAGGGGACGCTGAAGCTTTCTTT
TRBJ2-3,NA,TRBV9,NA,CASSEGRVTDTQYF,TGTGCCAGCAGCGAGGGACGAGTCACAGATACGCAGTATTTT
TRBJ2-7,NA,TRBV27,NA,CASSLSPGGSDEQYF,TGTGCCAGCAGTTTATCCCCCGGGGGTAGTGATGAGCAGTACTTC
TRBJ2-5,NA,TRBV11-2,once,CASSLGPGVETQYF,TGTGCCAGCAGCCTAGGGCCTGGAGTAGAGACCCAGTACTTC
TRBJ2-7,NA,TRBV6-5,few,CASSPSGGHEQYF,TGTGCCAGCAGTCCCTCGGGTGGCCACGAGCAGTACTTC
TRBJ1-6,NA,TRBV21-1,NA,CASSKTASSPLHF,TGTGCCAGCAGCAAAACGGCAAGTTCACCCCTCCACTTT
TRBJ2-7,TRBD2,TRBV7-9,NA,CASSSPRDYLYEQYF,TGTGCCAGCAGCTCACCCCGGGACTACCTATACGAGCAGTACTTC
TRBJ1-6,TRBD1,TRBV5-1,once,CASSLDGQVYNSPLHF,TGCGCCAGCAGCTTGGACGGACAGGTCTATAATTCACCCCTCCACTTT